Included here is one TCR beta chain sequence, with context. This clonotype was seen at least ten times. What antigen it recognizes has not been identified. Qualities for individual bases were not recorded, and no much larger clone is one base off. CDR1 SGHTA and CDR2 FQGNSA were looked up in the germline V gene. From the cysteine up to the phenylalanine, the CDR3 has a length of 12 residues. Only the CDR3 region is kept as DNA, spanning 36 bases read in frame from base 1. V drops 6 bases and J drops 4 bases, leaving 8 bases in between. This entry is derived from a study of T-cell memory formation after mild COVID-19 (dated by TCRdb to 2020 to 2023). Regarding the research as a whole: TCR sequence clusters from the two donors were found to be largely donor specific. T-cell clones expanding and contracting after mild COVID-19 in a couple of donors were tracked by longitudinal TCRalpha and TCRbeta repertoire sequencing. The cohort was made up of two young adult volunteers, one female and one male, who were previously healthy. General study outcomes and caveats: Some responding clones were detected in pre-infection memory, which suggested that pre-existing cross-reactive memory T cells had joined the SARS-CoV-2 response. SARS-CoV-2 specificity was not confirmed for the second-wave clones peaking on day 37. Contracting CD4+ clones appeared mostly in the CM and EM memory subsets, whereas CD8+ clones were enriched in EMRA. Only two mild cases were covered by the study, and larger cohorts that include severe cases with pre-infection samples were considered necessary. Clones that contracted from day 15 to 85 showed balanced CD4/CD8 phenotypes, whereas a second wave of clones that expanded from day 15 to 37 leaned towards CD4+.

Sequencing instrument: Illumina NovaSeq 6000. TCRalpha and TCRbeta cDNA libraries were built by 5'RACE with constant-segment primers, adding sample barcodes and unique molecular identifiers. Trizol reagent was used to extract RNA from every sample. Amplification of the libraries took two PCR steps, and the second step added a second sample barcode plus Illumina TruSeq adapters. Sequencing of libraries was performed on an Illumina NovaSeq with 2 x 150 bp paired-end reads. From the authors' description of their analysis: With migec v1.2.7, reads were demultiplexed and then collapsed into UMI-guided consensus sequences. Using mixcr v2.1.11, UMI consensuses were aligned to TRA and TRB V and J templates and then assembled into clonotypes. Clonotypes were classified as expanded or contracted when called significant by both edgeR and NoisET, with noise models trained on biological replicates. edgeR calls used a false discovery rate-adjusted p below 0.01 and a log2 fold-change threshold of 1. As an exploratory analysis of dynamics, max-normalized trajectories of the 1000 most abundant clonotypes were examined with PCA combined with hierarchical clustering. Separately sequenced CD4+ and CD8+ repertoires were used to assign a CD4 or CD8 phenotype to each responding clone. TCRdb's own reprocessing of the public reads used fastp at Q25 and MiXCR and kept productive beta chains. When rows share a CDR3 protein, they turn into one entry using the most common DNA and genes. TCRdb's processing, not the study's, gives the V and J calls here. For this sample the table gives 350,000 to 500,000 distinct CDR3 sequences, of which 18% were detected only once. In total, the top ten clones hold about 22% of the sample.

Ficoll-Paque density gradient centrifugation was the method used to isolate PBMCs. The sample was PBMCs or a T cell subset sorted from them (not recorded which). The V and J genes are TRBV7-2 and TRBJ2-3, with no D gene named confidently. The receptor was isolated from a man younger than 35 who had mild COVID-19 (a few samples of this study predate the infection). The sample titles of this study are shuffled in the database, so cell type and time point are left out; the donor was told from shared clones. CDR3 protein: CASSSRADTQYF. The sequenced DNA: TGTGCCAGCAGTTCACGGGCAGATACGCAGTATTTT.